A selection of T cell receptor beta chains follows, all from one sample in a study of vaccination and CD4 T cells after COVID-19. Their target antigens are unknown. TCRdb reprocessed the PCR reads with MiXCR, giving one entry per CDR3 protein. Of 15,000 or so distinct CDR3 sequences detected, around 59% appear once; the ten largest clones hold 12%. The sample consisted of CD4+ T cells from blood, cultured in vitro. The source of these receptors is a human donor who had recovered from COVID-19. CDR3s include the opening cysteine and the closing phenylalanine or tryptophan. A D gene is named only where the DNA matches it firmly. Size tells how often a clone was seen (once, few, many) or the class of an expanded clone, and some rows leave it out.

clone size: .; J gene: TRBJ2-7; D gene: .; V gene: TRBV20-1; CDR3 protein: CSALQTSLGLYEQYF; CDR3 DNA: TGCAGTGCCTTACAGACCAGTCTAGGCCTTTACGAGCAGTACTTC
clone size: .; J gene: TRBJ1-1; D gene: .; V gene: TRBV19; CDR3 protein: CASSRQAMNTEAFF; CDR3 DNA: TGTGCCAGTAGTAGACAGGCCATGAACACTGAAGCTTTCTTT
clone size: few; J gene: TRBJ1-4; D gene: .; V gene: TRBV6-1; CDR3 protein: CASSETRTGEKLFF; CDR3 DNA: TGTGCCAGCAGTGAAACTAGGACGGGTGAAAAACTGTTTTTT
clone size: .; J gene: TRBJ1-6; D gene: .; V gene: TRBV7-2; CDR3 protein: CASSLALTPSPLHF; CDR3 DNA: TGTGCCAGCAGCCTAGCTCTGACGCCGTCACCCCTCCACTTT
clone size: .; J gene: TRBJ1-2; D gene: TRBD1; V gene: TRBV10-3; CDR3 protein: CAISKAGTANSNYGYTF; CDR3 DNA: TGTGCCATCAGCAAGGCCGGGACAGCGAATTCTAACTATGGCTACACCTTC
clone size: .; J gene: TRBJ1-2; D gene: .; V gene: TRBV6-1; CDR3 protein: CAISGQANYGYTF; CDR3 DNA: TGTGCCATCAGTGGGCAGGCTAACTATGGCTACACCTTC
clone size: .; J gene: TRBJ2-2; D gene: .; V gene: TRBV20-1; CDR3 protein: CSAILRENTGELFF; CDR3 DNA: TGCAGTGCTATTCTCCGGGAGAACACCGGGGAGCTGTTTTTT
clone size: .; J gene: TRBJ1-2; D gene: .; V gene: TRBV28; CDR3 protein: CASSLWGYGYTF; CDR3 DNA: TGTGCCAGCAGTTTGTGGGGCTATGGCTACACCTTC
clone size: few; J gene: TRBJ2-5; D gene: .; V gene: TRBV24-1; CDR3 protein: CATSDPRGREGFGTQYF; CDR3 DNA: TGTGCCACCAGTGATCCCCGCGGGCGGGAAGGCTTCGGGACCCAGTACTTC
clone size: .; J gene: TRBJ2-5; D gene: .; V gene: TRBV7-2; CDR3 protein: CASSRSGTETQYF; CDR3 DNA: TGTGCCAGCAGCCGGTCGGGGACTGAGACCCAGTACTTC
clone size: large; J gene: TRBJ2-6; D gene: .; V gene: TRBV27; CDR3 protein: CASSLLFSGANVLTF; CDR3 DNA: TGTGCCAGCAGTCTTTTGTTCTCTGGGGCCAACGTCCTGACTTTC
clone size: few; J gene: TRBJ2-5; D gene: .; V gene: TRBV20-1; CDR3 protein: CSANSDIQETQYF; CDR3 DNA: TGCAGTGCTAACTCTGATATTCAAGAGACCCAGTACTTC
clone size: .; J gene: TRBJ2-3; D gene: TRBD2; V gene: TRBV6-1; CDR3 protein: CASSLDSGGTDTQYF; CDR3 DNA: TGTGCCAGCAGCCTCGATTCCGGGGGGACAGATACGCAGTATTTT
clone size: .; J gene: TRBJ2-3; D gene: .; V gene: TRBV7-2; CDR3 protein: CASSPNVVGSTDTQYF; CDR3 DNA: TGTGCCAGCAGCCCGAACGTCGTGGGGTCCACAGATACGCAGTATTTT
clone size: .; J gene: TRBJ1-6; D gene: .; V gene: TRBV6-1; CDR3 protein: CASRKGSSYNSPLHF; CDR3 DNA: TGTGCCAGCAGGAAAGGATCCTCCTATAATTCACCCCTCCACTTT
clone size: .; J gene: TRBJ2-3; D gene: .; V gene: TRBV28; CDR3 protein: CASSPHGGPDTQYF; CDR3 DNA: TGTGCCAGCAGCCCTCACGGGGGGCCAGATACGCAGTATTTT
clone size: .; J gene: TRBJ1-2; D gene: .; V gene: TRBV20-1; CDR3 protein: CSARGVARNYGYTF; CDR3 DNA: TGCAGTGCTAGAGGAGTAGCGCGTAACTATGGCTACACCTTC
clone size: .; J gene: TRBJ1-3; D gene: .; V gene: TRBV6-1; CDR3 protein: CASKDYSGNTIYF; CDR3 DNA: TGTGCCAGCAAGGACTACTCTGGAAACACCATATATTTT
clone size: .; J gene: TRBJ1-2; D gene: .; V gene: TRBV25-1; CDR3 protein: CASGQIYGYTF; CDR3 DNA: TGTGCCAGCGGACAGATTTATGGCTACACCTTC
clone size: few; J gene: TRBJ2-3; D gene: .; V gene: TRBV7-2; CDR3 protein: CASSFSSADTQYF; CDR3 DNA: TGTGCCAGCAGCTTTTCGTCGGCAGATACGCAGTATTTT
clone size: .; J gene: TRBJ1-5; D gene: .; V gene: TRBV20-1; CDR3 protein: CSASSGWGVGGNQPQHF; CDR3 DNA: TGCAGTGCTAGCTCTGGATGGGGAGTAGGAGGCAATCAGCCCCAGCATTTT
clone size: .; J gene: TRBJ1-1; D gene: TRBD1; V gene: TRBV19; CDR3 protein: CASSLTGGPNTEAFF; CDR3 DNA: TGTGCCAGTAGTCTCACAGGGGGCCCGAACACTGAAGCTTTCTTT
clone size: .; J gene: TRBJ1-4; D gene: TRBD1; V gene: TRBV20-1; CDR3 protein: CSARDPGGVEKLFF; CDR3 DNA: TGCAGTGCTAGAGATCCAGGGGGCGTAGAAAAACTGTTTTTT
clone size: .; J gene: TRBJ1-5; D gene: .; V gene: TRBV28; CDR3 protein: CASSLAPAMPGQPQHF; CDR3 DNA: TGTGCCAGCAGTTTAGCCCCTGCAATGCCCGGTCAGCCCCAGCATTTT
clone size: once; J gene: TRBJ1-1; D gene: .; V gene: TRBV21-1; CDR3 protein: CASSMWTGLNTEAFF; CDR3 DNA: TGTGCCAGCAGCATGTGGACAGGCTTGAACACTGAAGCTTTCTTT
clone size: .; J gene: TRBJ2-2; D gene: TRBD1; V gene: TRBV10-3; CDR3 protein: CAISEGQGGTGELFF; CDR3 DNA: TGTGCCATCAGTGAGGGACAGGGGGGCACCGGGGAGCTGTTTTTT
clone size: once; J gene: TRBJ2-7; D gene: .; V gene: TRBV5-1; CDR3 protein: CASSSPDGSYEQYF; CDR3 DNA: TGCGCCAGCAGCTCGCCGGACGGTTCCTACGAGCAGTACTTC
clone size: few; J gene: TRBJ1-5; D gene: .; V gene: TRBV19; CDR3 protein: CASSSAWNSNQPQHF; CDR3 DNA: TGTGCCAGTAGTTCAGCATGGAATAGCAATCAGCCCCAGCATTTT
clone size: .; J gene: TRBJ2-6; D gene: TRBD2; V gene: TRBV20-1; CDR3 protein: CSASRLAGGRGANVLTF; CDR3 DNA: TGCAGTGCTAGTAGACTAGCGGGAGGAAGGGGGGCCAACGTCCTGACTTTC
clone size: few; J gene: TRBJ1-2; D gene: TRBD1; V gene: TRBV7-2; CDR3 protein: CASSLLGSGQGYHGYTF; CDR3 DNA: TGTGCCAGCAGCTTACTCGGGTCGGGACAGGGGTATCATGGCTACACCTTC
clone size: .; J gene: TRBJ2-7; D gene: .; V gene: TRBV6-1; CDR3 protein: CASRDPYGLYEQYF; CDR3 DNA: TGTGCCAGCAGGGATCCGTACGGTCTCTACGAGCAGTACTTC
clone size: few; J gene: TRBJ1-1; D gene: TRBD1; V gene: TRBV2; CDR3 protein: CASRQEDRRGTEAFF; CDR3 DNA: TGTGCCAGCAGACAAGAGGACAGGAGGGGGACTGAAGCTTTCTTT
clone size: .; J gene: TRBJ2-2; D gene: .; V gene: TRBV18; CDR3 protein: CASSPRGSRNTGELFF; CDR3 DNA: TGTGCCAGCTCACCCAGGGGCTCCCGGAACACCGGGGAGCTGTTTTTT
clone size: .; J gene: TRBJ1-2; D gene: .; V gene: TRBV10-3; CDR3 protein: CAISEMTAYGYTF; CDR3 DNA: TGTGCCATCAGTGAAATGACGGCCTATGGCTACACCTTC
clone size: few; J gene: TRBJ2-1; D gene: TRBD2; V gene: TRBV27; CDR3 protein: CASSSLAGGPVPFF; CDR3 DNA: TGTGCCAGCAGTTCGCTAGCGGGAGGGCCTGTCCCGTTCTTC
clone size: once; J gene: TRBJ2-2; D gene: TRBD1; V gene: TRBV2; CDR3 protein: CASTPDRAPTRELFF; CDR3 DNA: TGTGCCAGCACCCCGGACAGGGCGCCCACCCGGGAGCTGTTTTTT
clone size: .; J gene: TRBJ2-3; D gene: .; V gene: TRBV10-1; CDR3 protein: CATREGDSTDTQYF; CDR3 DNA: TGCGCCACGCGAGAAGGAGACAGCACAGATACGCAGTATTTT
clone size: few; J gene: TRBJ2-7; D gene: TRBD2; V gene: TRBV7-3; CDR3 protein: CASSQNPGLAYEQYF; CDR3 DNA: TGTGCCAGCAGCCAAAATCCGGGACTAGCCTACGAGCAGTACTTC
clone size: few; J gene: TRBJ2-3; D gene: TRBD2; V gene: TRBV20-1; CDR3 protein: CSASSSGRVGGTDTQYF; CDR3 DNA: TGCAGTGCTAGCTCCAGCGGGAGGGTGGGGGGCACAGATACGCAGTATTTT
clone size: .; J gene: TRBJ1-2; D gene: .; V gene: TRBV12-3/TRBV12-4; CDR3 protein: CASSFGPRGDDYGYTF; CDR3 DNA: TGTGCCAGCAGTTTTGGTCCCAGGGGCGACGACTATGGCTACACCTTC
clone size: .; J gene: TRBJ2-7; D gene: .; V gene: TRBV5-1; CDR3 protein: CASSSRVYEQYF; CDR3 DNA: TGCGCCAGCAGCTCCAGGGTTTACGAGCAGTACTTC
clone size: .; J gene: TRBJ1-6; D gene: .; V gene: TRBV6-5; CDR3 protein: CASSYLSRGSTLHF; CDR3 DNA: TGTGCCAGCAGTTACCTGTCCCGGGGAAGCACCCTCCACTTT
clone size: .; J gene: TRBJ2-7; D gene: .; V gene: TRBV20-1; CDR3 protein: CSARGGGERLLSSYEQYF; CDR3 DNA: TGCAGTGCTAGAGGAGGGGGGGAACGTTTACTGAGCTCCTACGAGCAGTACTTC
clone size: .; J gene: TRBJ2-1; D gene: .; V gene: TRBV7-9; CDR3 protein: CASSLAGLGYNEQFF; CDR3 DNA: TGTGCCAGCAGCTTAGCGGGTCTAGGATACAATGAGCAGTTCTTC
clone size: .; J gene: TRBJ2-1; D gene: TRBD2; V gene: TRBV20-1; CDR3 protein: CSVLGGGGHEQFF; CDR3 DNA: TGCAGTGTGCTTGGGGGGGGTGGGCATGAGCAGTTCTTC
clone size: .; J gene: TRBJ1-6; D gene: TRBD1; V gene: TRBV27; CDR3 protein: CASRGQGLANSPLHF; CDR3 DNA: TGTGCCAGCAGGGGACAGGGACTGGCTAATTCACCCCTCCACTTT
clone size: few; J gene: TRBJ1-5; D gene: .; V gene: TRBV20-1; CDR3 protein: CSASGWDSNQPQHF; CDR3 DNA: TGCAGTGCTAGCGGGTGGGATAGCAATCAGCCCCAGCATTTT
clone size: few; J gene: TRBJ1-2; D gene: .; V gene: TRBV19; CDR3 protein: CASSTSGGSTFGGYTF; CDR3 DNA: TGTGCCAGTAGTACATCCGGGGGCTCAACTTTCGGAGGCTACACCTTC
clone size: .; J gene: TRBJ2-3; D gene: TRBD2; V gene: TRBV7-3; CDR3 protein: CASSLGTSGSETQYF; CDR3 DNA: TGTGCCAGCAGCTTAGGGACTAGCGGGAGTGAGACGCAGTATTTT
clone size: .; J gene: TRBJ1-5; D gene: .; V gene: TRBV19; CDR3 protein: CASTLADSRYQPQHF; CDR3 DNA: TGTGCCAGTACTCTAGCCGACAGCCGATATCAGCCCCAGCATTTT
clone size: .; J gene: TRBJ1-5; D gene: .; V gene: TRBV5-6; CDR3 protein: CASSPVRGSKQPQHF; CDR3 DNA: TGTGCCAGCAGCCCTGTACGGGGGTCAAAGCAGCCCCAGCATTTT
clone size: .; J gene: TRBJ1-6; D gene: .; V gene: TRBV19; CDR3 protein: CASSTGTEHSPLHF; CDR3 DNA: TGTGCCAGTAGCACCGGGACCGAACATTCACCCCTCCACTTT
clone size: few; J gene: TRBJ2-1; D gene: .; V gene: TRBV7-6; CDR3 protein: CASSQYRNEQFF; CDR3 DNA: TGTGCCAGCAGCCAATATCGCAATGAGCAGTTCTTC
clone size: .; J gene: TRBJ1-1; D gene: .; V gene: TRBV15; CDR3 protein: CATSRDGVRRSEAFF; CDR3 DNA: TGTGCCACCAGCAGAGATGGGGTCCGCAGGTCCGAAGCTTTCTTT
clone size: .; J gene: TRBJ2-1; D gene: .; V gene: TRBV11-2; CDR3 protein: CASSLADLQSSYNEQFF; CDR3 DNA: TGTGCCAGCAGCCTGGCGGATCTCCAGAGCTCCTACAATGAGCAGTTCTTC
clone size: few; J gene: TRBJ2-3; D gene: TRBD2; V gene: TRBV7-3; CDR3 protein: CASSMGLGRTDTQYF; CDR3 DNA: TGTGCCAGCAGCATGGGACTAGGACGCACAGATACGCAGTATTTT
clone size: once; J gene: TRBJ2-3; D gene: .; V gene: TRBV20-1; CDR3 protein: CSARWGLTDTQYF; CDR3 DNA: TGCAGTGCTAGATGGGGTCTCACAGATACGCAGTATTTT